This TCR beta chain originates from a study of early T cells in non-severe SARS-CoV-2 infection. TCRdb re-derived calls from the 5' RACE reads in MiXCR, one entry per CDR3 protein. The table records 20,000 to 25,000 distinct CDR3 sequences, roughly 4.7% of them present only once. At least ten counts were recorded for this clonotype. Germline-derived CDR1 and CDR2 are GTSNPN and SVGIG (reference sequence). Unmatched junction bases numbered 5, after V lost 3 bases and J lost 5 bases. The length of the CDR3 is 14 residues. This receptor was obtained from an adult who was a healthcare worker with PCR-confirmed SARS-CoV-2 infection or an uninfected control (not recorded which). The sample taken for sequencing was whole blood. The chain uses TRBV30 and TRBJ2-2; 8 nucleotides line up with TRBD1. Here the CDR3 reads CAWRGRGRTGELFF. The DNA of the CDR3 is TGTGCCTGGAGGGGCAGGGGGCGGACCGGGGAGCTGTTTTTT.